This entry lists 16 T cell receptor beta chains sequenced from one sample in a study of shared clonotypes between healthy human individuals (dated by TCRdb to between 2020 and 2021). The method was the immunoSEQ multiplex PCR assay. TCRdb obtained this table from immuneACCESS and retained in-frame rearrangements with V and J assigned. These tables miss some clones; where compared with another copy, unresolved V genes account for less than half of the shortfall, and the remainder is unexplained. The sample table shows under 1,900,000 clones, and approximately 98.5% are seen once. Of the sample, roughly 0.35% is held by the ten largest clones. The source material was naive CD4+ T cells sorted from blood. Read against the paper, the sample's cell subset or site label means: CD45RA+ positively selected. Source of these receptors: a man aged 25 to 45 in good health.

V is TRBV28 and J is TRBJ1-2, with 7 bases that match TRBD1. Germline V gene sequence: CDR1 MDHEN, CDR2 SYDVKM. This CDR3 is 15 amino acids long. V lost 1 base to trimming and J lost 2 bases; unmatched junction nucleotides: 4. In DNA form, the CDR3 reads TGTGCCAGCAGTTTATTGATAGGGGGCAACTATGGCTACACCTTC. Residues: CASSLLIGGNYGYTF.

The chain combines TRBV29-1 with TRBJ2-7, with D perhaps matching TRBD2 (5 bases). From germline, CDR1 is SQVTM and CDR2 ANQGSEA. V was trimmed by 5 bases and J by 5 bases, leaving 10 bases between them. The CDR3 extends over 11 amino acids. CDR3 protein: CSVTAVHEQYF. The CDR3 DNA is TGCAGCGTTACAGCGGTCCACGAGCAGTACTTC.

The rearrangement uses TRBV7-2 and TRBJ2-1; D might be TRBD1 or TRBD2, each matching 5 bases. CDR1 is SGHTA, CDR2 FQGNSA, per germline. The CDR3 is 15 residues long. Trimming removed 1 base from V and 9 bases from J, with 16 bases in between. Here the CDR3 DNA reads TGTGCCAGCAGCTTAGGAGGGGTAAGGGCGGGTGAGCAGTTCTTC. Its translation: CASSLGGVRAGEQFF. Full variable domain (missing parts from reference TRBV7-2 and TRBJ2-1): GAGVSQSPSNKVTEKGKDVELRCDPISGHTALYWYRQSLGQGLEFLIYFQGNSAPDKSGLPSDRFSAERTGGSVSTLTIQRTQQEDSAVYLCASSLGGVRAGEQFFGPGTRLTVL.

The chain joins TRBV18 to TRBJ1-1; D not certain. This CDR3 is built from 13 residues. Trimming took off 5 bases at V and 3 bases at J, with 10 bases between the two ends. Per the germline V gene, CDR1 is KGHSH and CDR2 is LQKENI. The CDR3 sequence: CASSSSQDTEAFF. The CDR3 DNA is TGTGCCAGCTCATCGAGCCAGGACACTGAAGCTTTCTTT. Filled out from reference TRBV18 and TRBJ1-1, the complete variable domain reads NAGVMQNPRHLVRRRGQEARLRCSPMKGHSHVYWYRQLPEEGLKFMVYLQKENIIDESGMPKERFSAEFPKEGPSILRIQQVVRGDSAAYFCASSSSQDTEAFFGQGTRLTVV.

In DNA form, the CDR3 reads TGTGCCAGCTCACCACCCGGCGGGAGGGGCAATGAGCAGTTCTTC. This sequence encodes CASSPPGGRGNEQFF. This chain connects TRBV18 to TRBJ2-1, with TRBD2 identical over 9 bases. This CDR3 region has 15 residues. The trim removed 0 bases at V and 6 bases at J, leaving 3 bases unmatched. Germline V gives CDR1 KGHSH, CDR2 LQKENI. The full variable domain, completed using reference TRBV18 and TRBJ2-1, is NAGVMQNPRHLVRRRGQEARLRCSPMKGHSHVYWYRQLPEEGLKFMVYLQKENIIDESGMPKERFSAEFPKEGPSILRIQQVVRGDSAAYFCASSPPGGRGNEQFFGPGTRLTVL.

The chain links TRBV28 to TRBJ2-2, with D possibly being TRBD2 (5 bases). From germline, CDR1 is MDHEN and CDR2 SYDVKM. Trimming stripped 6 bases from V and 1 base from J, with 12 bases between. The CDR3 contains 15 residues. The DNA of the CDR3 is TGTGCCAGCAGCCTCGTAGGGAGGAACACCGGGGAGCTGTTTTTT. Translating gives CASSLVGRNTGELFF. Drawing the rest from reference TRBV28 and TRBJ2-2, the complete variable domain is DVKVTQSSRYLVKRTGEKVFLECVQDMDHENMFWYRQDPGLGLRLIYFSYDVKMKEKGDIPEGYSVSREKKERFSLILESASTNQTSMYLCASSLVGRNTGELFFGEGSRLTVL.

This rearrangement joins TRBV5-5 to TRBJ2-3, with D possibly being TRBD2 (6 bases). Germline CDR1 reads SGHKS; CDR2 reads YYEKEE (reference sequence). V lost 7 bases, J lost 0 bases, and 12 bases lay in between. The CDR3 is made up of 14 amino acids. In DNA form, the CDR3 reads TGTGCCAGCCTGCCAGGGACTAGCACAGATACGCAGTATTTT. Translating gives CASLPGTSTDTQYF.

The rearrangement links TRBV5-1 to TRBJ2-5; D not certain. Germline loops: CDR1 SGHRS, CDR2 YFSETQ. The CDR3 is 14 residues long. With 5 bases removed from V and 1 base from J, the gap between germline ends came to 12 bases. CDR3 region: CASRRHSLQETQYF. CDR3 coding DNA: TGCGCCAGCAGGAGACACAGTCTCCAAGAGACCCAGTACTTC.

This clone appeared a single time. DNA of the CDR3: TGTGCCAGCAGTTACGTACTAAATCAGCCCCAGCATTTT. Its translation: CASSYVLNQPQHF. The chain joins TRBV6-6 to TRBJ1-5; D remains ambiguous. The CDR3 consists of 13 residues. Trimming pared 2 bases from V and 4 bases from J, leaving 6 bases between. Germline V gene data show CDR1 as MNHNY and CDR2 as SVGAGI (reference sequence).

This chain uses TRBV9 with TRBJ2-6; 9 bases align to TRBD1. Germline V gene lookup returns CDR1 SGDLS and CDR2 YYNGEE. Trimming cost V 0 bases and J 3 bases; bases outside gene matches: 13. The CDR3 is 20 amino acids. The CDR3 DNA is TGTGCCAGCAGCGTAGGACCGAGACAGGGGGTAGATGGTGGGGCCAACGTCCTGACTTTC. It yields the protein CASSVGPRQGVDGGANVLTF.

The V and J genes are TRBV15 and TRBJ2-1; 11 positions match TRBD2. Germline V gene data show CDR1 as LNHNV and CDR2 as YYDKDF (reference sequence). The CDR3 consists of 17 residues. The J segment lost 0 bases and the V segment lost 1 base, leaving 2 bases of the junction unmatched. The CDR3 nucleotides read TGTGCCACCAGCAGAGGAGGGACTAGCGGCTCCTACAATGAGCAGTTCTTC. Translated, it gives CATSRGGTSGSYNEQFF.

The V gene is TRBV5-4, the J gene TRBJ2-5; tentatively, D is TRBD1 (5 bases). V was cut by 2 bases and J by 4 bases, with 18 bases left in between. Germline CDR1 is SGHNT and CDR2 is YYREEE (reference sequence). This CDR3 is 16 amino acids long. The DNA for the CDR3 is TGTGCCAGCAGCTTTTCGACGGCTAGTCAGGGAGAGACCCAGTACTTC. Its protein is CASSFSTASQGETQYF.

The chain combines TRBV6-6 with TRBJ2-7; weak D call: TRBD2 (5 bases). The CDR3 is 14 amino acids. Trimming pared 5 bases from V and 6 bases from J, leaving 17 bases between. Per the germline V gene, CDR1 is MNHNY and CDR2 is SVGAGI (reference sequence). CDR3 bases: TGTGCCAGCAGTACCCCCCCACTAGGGCGCGAGCAGTACTTC. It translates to CASSTPPLGREQYF.

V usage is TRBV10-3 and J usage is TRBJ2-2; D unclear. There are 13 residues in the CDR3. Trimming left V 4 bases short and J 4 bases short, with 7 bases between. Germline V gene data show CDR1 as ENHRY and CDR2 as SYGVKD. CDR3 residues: CAISAGVTGELFF. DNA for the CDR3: TGTGCCATCAGTGCTGGGGTCACCGGGGAGCTGTTTTTT.

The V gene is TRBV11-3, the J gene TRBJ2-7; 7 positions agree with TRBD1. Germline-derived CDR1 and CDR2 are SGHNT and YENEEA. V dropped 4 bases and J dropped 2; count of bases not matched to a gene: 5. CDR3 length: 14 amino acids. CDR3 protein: CASSSDRAPYEQYF. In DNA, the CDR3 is TGTGCCAGCAGCTCCGACAGGGCCCCCTACGAGCAGTACTTC.

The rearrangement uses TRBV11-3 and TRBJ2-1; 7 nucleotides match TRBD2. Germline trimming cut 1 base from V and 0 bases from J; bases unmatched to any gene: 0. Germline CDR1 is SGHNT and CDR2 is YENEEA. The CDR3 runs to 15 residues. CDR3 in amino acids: CASSLGLASYNEQFF. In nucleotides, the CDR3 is TGTGCCAGCAGCTTAGGACTAGCCTCCTACAATGAGCAGTTCTTC. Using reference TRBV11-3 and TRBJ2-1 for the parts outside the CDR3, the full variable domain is EAGVVQSPRYKIIEKKQPVAFWCNPISGHNTLYWYLQNLGQGPELLIRYENEEAVDDSQLPKDRFSAERLKGVDSTLKIQPAELGDSAVYLCASSLGLASYNEQFFGPGTRLTVL.